A selection of T cell receptor beta chains follows, all from one sample in a study of cytomegalovirus exposure and HLA in healthy donors. TCRdb keeps only in-frame clones here, not all; method: immunoSEQ multiplex PCR. The data contain 150,000 to 250,000 clones, roughly 85% of them singletons. The material sequenced was PBMCs. The receptors were sampled from a woman in her forties or fifties in good health and CMV-seronegative. Both conserved end residues are part of each CDR3. D genes are given only for firm matches. Expanded clones are given a class, and other clones once, few, many or no size at all.

TRBV5-6	NA	TRBD1	16	TRBJ2-2	CASSLGYRGPVGELFF
TRBV29-1	NA	NA	14	TRBJ2-5	CSVGATVSQETQYF
TRBV18	NA	NA	15	TRBJ2-3	CASSSGGVVADTQYF
TRBV27	few	NA	13	TRBJ2-7	CASGPGVPYEQYF
TRBV6-4	few	NA	17	TRBJ2-3	CASSDSGGSQTLDTQYF
TRBV6-1	NA	TRBD2	15	TRBJ2-7	CASSFRTSGLYEQYF
TRBV7-9	few	TRBD1	16	TRBJ1-4	CSSSSDRGPTNEKLFF
TRBV27	NA	NA	14	TRBJ1-2	CASSSDYRGYGYTF
TRBV11-3	once	TRBD1	15	TRBJ1-1	CASTQGTGVNTEAFF
TRBV18	NA	TRBD2	17	TRBJ2-1	CASSPRLAGVSYNEQFF
TRBV5-4	NA	TRBD2	16	NA	CASSLVASGRSYEQYF
TRBV7-8	NA	NA	15	TRBJ1-2	CASSLRGTESYGYTF
TRBV11-2	NA	NA	13	TRBJ2-7	CASGSSGAYEQYF
TRBV28	NA	NA	12	TRBJ2-7	CASSWALYEQYF
TRBV10-3	NA	TRBD2	17	TRBJ2-7	CAISAGTSGSQTYEQYF
TRBV19	NA	NA	15	TRBJ2-7	CASSRMYSGLYEQYF
TRBV10-3	once	TRBD2	14	NA	CAISKLAGSYEQYF
TRBV28	NA	TRBD2	15	NA	CASSPRLAGDYEQYF
TRBV27	NA	NA	13	TRBJ1-2	CASSLVGNYGYTF
TRBV29-1	NA	NA	12	TRBJ2-7	CSVDAGTHEQYF
TRBV30	NA	TRBD1	14	TRBJ1-1	CAWSPTGGRTEAFF
TRBV10-3	NA	TRBD2	14	TRBJ2-1	CAISEGLAGPEQFF
TRBV6-6	NA	TRBD1	14	TRBJ1-2	CASSPGQGRGGYTF
TRBV7-9	NA	TRBD2	16	TRBJ2-3	CAFPRIKAGSTDTQYF
TRBV7-2	NA	NA	13	TRBJ1-4	CASGRDINEKLFF
TRBV13	NA	TRBD2	16	TRBJ2-7	CASSPTLTSGRNEQYF
TRBV11-2	NA	NA	15	TRBJ2-5	CASSLSPGFQETQYF
TRBV6-1	NA	TRBD2	13	TRBJ2-1	CASRGTSRREQFF